The next 25 T cell receptor beta chains were all read from a single sample in a study of T cell responses to AZD1222 COVID-19 vaccine. The repertoire was sequenced with immunoSEQ multiplex PCR; TCRdb's copy has only in-frame clones and lacks some. The data show approximately 150,000 clones, 70% to 90% seen once. The specimen was peripheral blood, collected on day 0 of AZD1222 vaccination. The source of these receptors is an adult in good health.

This clone appeared a single time. V gene TRBV18 combines with J gene TRBJ2-7; 13 bases line up with TRBD2. Germline V lookup: CDR1 KGHSH, CDR2 LQKENI. The CDR3 is 15 amino acids. V lost 1 base to trimming and J lost 6 bases; unmatched junction nucleotides: 3. CDR3 loop: CASSPRTSGSSEQYF. The DNA for the CDR3 is TGTGCCAGCTCACCACGGACTAGCGGGAGTTCCGAGCAGTACTTC.

The CDR3 coding sequence is TGTGCCAGCAGCTTCGGACCCGTAAATTCACCCCTCCACTTT. It is translated as CASSFGPVNSPLHF. V usage is TRBV7-2 and J usage is TRBJ1-6, with unresolved D. The CDR3 spans 14 residues. The V end lost 3 bases, the J end lost 7 bases, and 10 bases lay between the germline ends. Germline CDR1 SGHTA, CDR2 FQGNSA.

The DNA of the CDR3 is TGTGCCAGTAGTGATGATGGGAGGACTGAAGCTTTCTTT. Residues: CASSDDGRTEAFF. The chain joins TRBV19 to TRBJ1-1; no clear D. The CDR3 has 13 amino acids. Trimming took 5 bases from V and 5 from J, leaving 12 bases between them. Looked up from germline, CDR1 is LNHDA and CDR2 is SQIVND (reference sequence).

J is TRBJ1-4 and V is TRBV6-1; D unclear. The CDR3 covers 14 residues. The ends were cut back, 0 bases at V and 10 bases at J, with 12 bases in the middle. Germline values: CDR1 MNHNS, CDR2 SASEGT. The CDR3 here is CASSEAPGGGKLFF. DNA for the CDR3: TGTGCCAGCAGTGAAGCGCCCGGAGGTGGAAAACTGTTTTTT.

Comments on this clone: Within the sample, other DNA sequences also encode this same CDR3. V gene TRBV15 combines with J gene TRBJ1-6; no reliable D call. Germline V lookup: CDR1 LNHNV, CDR2 YYDKDF (reference sequence). V was shortened by 2 bases and J by 6 bases, with 11 bases between the two germline ends. The length of the CDR3 is 15 residues. CDR3 sequence reads: CATSRKGPANSPLHF. The CDR3, as DNA: TGTGCCACCAGCAGAAAAGGACCTGCTAATTCACCCCTCCACTTT. Looking up the rest from reference TRBV15 and TRBJ1-6 gives the full variable domain: DAMVIQNPRYQVTQFGKPVTLSCSQTLNHNVMYWYQQKSSQAPKLLFHYYDKDFNNEADTPDNFQSRRPNTSFCFLDIRSPGLGDTAMYLCATSRKGPANSPLHFGNGTRLTVT.

J is TRBJ2-7 and V is TRBV7-9, with a tentative D call TRBD1 (5 bases). Trimming left V 1 base short and J 2 bases short, with 12 bases between. Germline V gives CDR1 SEHNR, CDR2 FQNEAQ (reference sequence). The CDR3 consists of 15 residues. The DNA for the CDR3 is TGTGCCAGCAGCTTAGAAATCCCAGGGACCTACGAGCAGTACTTC. Its protein is CASSLEIPGTYEQYF.

The V and J genes are TRBV7-3 and TRBJ2-1, with D perhaps TRBD1 (5 bases). The CDR3 has 16 amino acids. Germline assignment: CDR1 SGHTA and CDR2 FQGTGA. V lost 3 bases and J lost 0, with 12 bases in between. DNA of the CDR3: TGTGCCAGCAGCTTTTCTAGACAGAGCTCCTACAATGAGCAGTTCTTC. This codes for CASSFSRQSSYNEQFF. Combining the CDR3 with reference TRBV7-3 and TRBJ2-1 gives the whole variable domain GAGVSQTPSNKVTEKGKYVELRCDPISGHTALYWYRQSLGQGPEFLIYFQGTGAADDSGLPNDRFFAVRPEGSVSTLKIQRTERGDSAVYLCASSFSRQSSYNEQFFGPGTRLTVL.

The chain joins TRBV12-5 to TRBJ2-2, with a tentative D call TRBD2 (5 bases). This CDR3 contains 14 residues. CDR1 and CDR2 (germline): LGHNT, FRNRAP. V was clipped by 2 bases and J by 4 bases, with 8 bases between them. CDR3 DNA sequence: TGTGCTAGTGGTTTGACTGGGAGCACCGGGGAGCTGTTTTTT. Its translation is CASGLTGSTGELFF. Full variable domain (outside the CDR3, taken from reference TRBV12-5 and TRBJ2-2): DARVTQTPRHKVTEMGQEVTMRCQPILGHNTVFWYRQTMMQGLELLAYFRNRAPLDDSGMPKDRFSAEMPDATLATLKIQPSEPRDSAVYFCASGLTGSTGELFFGEGSRLTVL.

This clone was seen only once. The chain is built from TRBV9 and TRBJ2-7; a possible D gene is TRBD1 (5 bases). The CDR3 totals 14 residues. V was cut by 3 bases and J by 0 bases, with 10 bases left in between. The germline V gene encodes CDR1 SGDLS and CDR2 YYNGEE. CDR3 DNA sequence: TGTGCCAGCAGCGCCAGGGTTCCCTCCTACGAGCAGTACTTC. Residues: CASSARVPSYEQYF. Using reference TRBV9 and TRBJ2-7 for the parts outside the CDR3, the full variable domain is DSGVTQTPKHLITATGQRVTLRCSPRSGDLSVYWYQQSLDQGLQFLIQYYNGEERAKGNILERFSAQQFPDLHSELNLSSLELGDSALYFCASSARVPSYEQYFGPGTRLTVT.

The chain recombines TRBV10-3 with TRBJ1-6, with a tentative D call TRBD1 (5 bases). The V and J ends lost 6 bases and 9 bases respectively, with 12 bases between them. The CDR3 runs to 13 residues. Germline V CDR1 and CDR2: ENHRY, SYGVKD. In DNA form, the CDR3 reads TGTGCCATCAGCAGGACAAGTGGTTCACCCCTCCACTTT. It is translated as CAISRTSGSPLHF.

This CDR3 reads CASSFGQVSGNTIYF. For the CDR3, the DNA is TGTGCCAGCAGTTTCGGACAGGTCTCTGGAAACACCATATATTTT. The chain couples TRBV13 to TRBJ1-3; TRBD1 matches at 7 bases. V shed 6 bases and J 0 bases; nucleotides not matched to a gene: 5. The germline V gene encodes CDR1 PRHDT and CDR2 FYEKMQ (reference sequence). This CDR3 is 15 amino acids long.

The chain uses TRBV18 and TRBJ2-5, with TRBD1 matching 7 bases. The CDR3 sequence is 16 residues long. Germline CDR1 and CDR2: KGHSH and LQKENI. After removal of 3 bases from V and 2 bases from J, the junction contained 9 bases not matched to a gene. The CDR3 is CASSPPDRDRQETQYF. The DNA for the CDR3 is TGTGCCAGCTCACCCCCAGACAGGGACCGTCAAGAGACCCAGTACTTC. The whole variable domain, remainder taken from reference TRBV18 and TRBJ2-5, is NAGVMQNPRHLVRRRGQEARLRCSPMKGHSHVYWYRQLPEEGLKFMVYLQKENIIDESGMPKERFSAEFPKEGPSILRIQQVVRGDSAAYFCASSPPDRDRQETQYFGPGTRLLVL.

The V gene is TRBV6-6, the J gene TRBJ1-2; D ambiguous. V dropped 7 bases and J dropped 4 bases, with 10 bases sitting between them. This CDR3 comprises 12 residues. The V gene's germline CDR1 is MNHNY and CDR2 SVGAGI (reference sequence). CDR3 amino acids: CASTQVSYGYTF. CDR3 nucleotide sequence: TGTGCCAGCACTCAGGTCAGCTATGGCTACACCTTC.

This clone was detected a few times. The V gene is TRBV5-1, the J gene TRBJ1-4; D gene uncertain. Germline V gives CDR1 SGHRS, CDR2 YFSETQ. V was shortened by 0 bases and J by 8 bases, with 8 bases between the two germline ends. This CDR3 has 13 residues. CDR3: CASSLVPGEKLFF. CDR3 bases: TGCGCCAGCAGCTTGGTTCCGGGAGAAAAACTGTTTTTT.

This clone has only one observation. The genes are TRBV7-2 and TRBJ1-2; unclear D gene. The ends were cut back, 3 bases at V and 2 bases at J, with 10 bases in the middle. CDR3 length: 14 amino acids. From germline, CDR1 is SGHTA and CDR2 FQGNSA. CDR3 DNA sequence: TGTGCCAGCAGCTTTTATCGGAAAAACTATGGCTACACCTTC. It codes for CASSFYRKNYGYTF.

The chain links TRBV10-3 to TRBJ1-1; D uncertain. Trimming stripped 9 bases from V and 1 base from J, with 15 bases between. The CDR3 length is 14 residues. Per the germline V gene, CDR1 is ENHRY and CDR2 is SYGVKD. This CDR3 reads CAIRVGMSNTEAFF. The CDR3 bases are TGTGCCATACGGGTAGGGATGTCGAACACTGAAGCTTTCTTT.

The rearrangement joins TRBV18 to TRBJ1-5; 8 positions match TRBD1. This CDR3 contains 14 residues. V lost 3 bases and J lost 7; bases outside the gene matches: 5. Germline CDR1 and CDR2: KGHSH and LQKENI. CDR3 protein: CASSPATGDQPQHF. CDR3 sequence (DNA): TGTGCCAGCTCACCCGCGACAGGGGACCAGCCCCAGCATTTT.

The chain is built from TRBV27 and TRBJ1-3; D remains unclear. From germline, CDR1 is MNHEY and CDR2 SMNVEV (reference sequence). This CDR3 spans 16 amino acids. Trimming shortened V by 0 bases and J by 0 bases, and 9 bases separated the two germline ends. The CDR3, as DNA: TGTGCCAGCAGTTTATCGGGGAGTTTCTCTGGAAACACCATATATTTT. As protein: CASSLSGSFSGNTIYF.

This clone showed up just a few times. The chain couples TRBV24-1 to TRBJ1-6, with 8 bases identical to TRBD1. Germline V gives CDR1 KGHDR, CDR2 SFDVKD. V lost 9 bases to trimming and J lost 6 bases; unmatched junction nucleotides: 6. The CDR3 covers 14 residues. The CDR3 sequence is CATSQGVGNSPLHF. As DNA, the CDR3 is TGTGCCACCTCACAGGGGGTAGGTAATTCACCCCTCCACTTT.

This chain uses TRBV5-4 with TRBJ1-1, with D perhaps matching TRBD1 (6 bases). CDR3 size: 16 residues. Trimming left V 5 bases short and J 0 bases short, with 17 bases between. The germline V gene has CDR1 SGHNT and CDR2 YYREEE (reference sequence). The CDR3 bases are TGTGCCAGCAGGAAACCAGGGGCGTCTGTGAACACTGAAGCTTTCTTT. Its protein is CASRKPGASVNTEAFF.

V gene TRBV10-2 combines with J gene TRBJ2-7, with 9 bases lining up with TRBD1. The CDR3 sequence is 15 residues long. J was trimmed by 9 bases and V by 3 bases; bases with no gene match: 12. Looked up from germline, CDR1 is WSHSY and CDR2 is SAAADI. The CDR3 loop reads CASSDEGTGTAVQYV. CDR3 coding DNA: TGCGCCAGCAGTGACGAAGGGACAGGGACGGCGGTGCAGTACGTC.

The chain recombines TRBV6-1 with TRBJ1-3, with D possibly matching TRBD1 (5 bases). The CDR3 runs 17 residues. In germline, CDR1 is MNHNS, CDR2 SASEGT. V lost 4 bases and J lost 0, with 16 bases in between. The CDR3 nucleotides are TGTGCCAGCAGTGCCTCCGACCGGGGCTTCTCTGGAAACACCATATATTTT. Translation: CASSASDRGFSGNTIYF.

This chain uses TRBV5-1 with TRBJ2-3; 7 bases map to TRBD1. Germline V gene sequence: CDR1 SGHRS, CDR2 YFSETQ. The CDR3 covers 14 residues. With 4 bases clipped from V and 2 bases from J, the junction kept 4 bases outside the gene matches. The CDR3 reads CASSRTGTTDTQYF. As DNA, the CDR3 is TGCGCCAGCAGCCGGACAGGTACCACAGATACGCAGTATTTT.

The chain combines TRBV10-2 with TRBJ2-2; TRBD1 matches 7 bases. Germline loops: CDR1 WSHSY, CDR2 SAAADI. CDR3 size: 13 residues. With V trimmed by 11 bases and J by 4 bases, 7 bases remained unmatched. The CDR3 nucleotides read TGCGCCGTGGTAGGGACAGCCACCGGGGAGCTGTTTTTT. Protein product: CAVVGTATGELFF.

The rearrangement uses TRBV6-5 and TRBJ1-4, with D possibly matching TRBD1 (5 bases). V was cut by 0 bases and J by 11 bases, with 13 bases left in between. This CDR3 is 14 amino acids long. The germline V gene has CDR1 MNHEY and CDR2 SVGAGI. CDR3 sequence (DNA): TGTGCCAGCAGTTACTCGGCAGGGTTGGAGAAACTGTTTTTT. It codes for CASSYSAGLEKLFF.